The T cell receptor (beta chain) described here comes from a study of liver allograft versus peripheral blood T cells. Looking at the study overall: A comparison was made between T cell receptor repertoires in transplanted livers and those in recipients' peripheral blood. Overall study findings and caveats: It was reported that the T cell receptor repertoires found inside liver allografts differed from those that were detected in peripheral blood.

TCRdb itself ran the reads through MiXCR, one entry per CDR3 protein. Of several thousand distinct CDR3 sequences listed, 14% to 15% are singletons. This clonotype was detected many times. What it recognizes is unknown. From germline, CDR1 is SEHNR and CDR2 FQNEAQ (reference sequence). Trimming took off 1 base at V and 10 bases at J, with 10 bases between the two ends. This CDR3 comprises 12 residues. This TCR was sampled from a human patient who had a liver transplant. The T cells may partly be graft donor cells. This chain links TRBV7-9 with TRBJ1-1, with D uncertain. DNA of the CDR3: TGTGCCAGCAGCTTAGAGAAAGGGCGAGCTTTCTTT. It yields the protein CASSLEKGRAFF.